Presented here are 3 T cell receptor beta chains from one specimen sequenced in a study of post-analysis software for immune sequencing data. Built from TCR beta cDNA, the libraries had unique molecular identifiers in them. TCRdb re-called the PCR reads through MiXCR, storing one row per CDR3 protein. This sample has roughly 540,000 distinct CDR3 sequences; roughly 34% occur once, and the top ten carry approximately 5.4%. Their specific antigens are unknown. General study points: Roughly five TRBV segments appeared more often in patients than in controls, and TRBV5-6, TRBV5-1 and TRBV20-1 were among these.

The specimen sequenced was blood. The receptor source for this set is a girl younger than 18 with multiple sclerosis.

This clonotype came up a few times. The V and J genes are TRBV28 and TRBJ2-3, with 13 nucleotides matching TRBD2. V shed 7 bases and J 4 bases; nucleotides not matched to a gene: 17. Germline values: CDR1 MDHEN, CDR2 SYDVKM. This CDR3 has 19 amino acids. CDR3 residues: CASTSRAGTSGGASDTQYF. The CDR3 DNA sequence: TGTGCCAGCACCTCCCGGGCGGGTACTAGCGGGGGGGCCTCAGATACGCAGTATTTT.

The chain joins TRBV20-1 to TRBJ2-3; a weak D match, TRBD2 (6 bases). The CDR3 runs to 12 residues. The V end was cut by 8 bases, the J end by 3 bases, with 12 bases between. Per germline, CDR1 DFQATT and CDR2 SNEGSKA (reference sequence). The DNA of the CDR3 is TGCAGTAAGAGTGCGGGGACAGATACGCAGTATTTT. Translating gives CSKSAGTDTQYF.

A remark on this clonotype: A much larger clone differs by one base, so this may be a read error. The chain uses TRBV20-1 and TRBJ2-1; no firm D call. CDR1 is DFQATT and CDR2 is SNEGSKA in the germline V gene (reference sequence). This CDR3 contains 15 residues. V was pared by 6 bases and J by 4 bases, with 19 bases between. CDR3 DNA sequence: TGCAGTGCGACAAGTCTGGGCAAGCCATACAATGAGCAGTTCTTC. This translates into CSATSLGKPYNEQFF.